These 5 T cell receptor beta chains originate from one sample sequenced in a study of post-analysis software for immune sequencing data. Study outcomes and limitations: Roughly five TRBV segments were more frequent in patients than controls; TRBV5-6, TRBV5-1 and TRBV20-1 belonged to this group.

No antigen has been assigned to these receptors. Prepared libraries of TCR beta cDNA carried unique molecular identifiers. TCRdb recomputed calls from the PCR reads with MiXCR, one row per CDR3 protein. This repertoire shows hundreds of thousands of distinct CDR3 sequences, about 60% found once; its top ten account for about 11%. Sequenced input: blood. These receptors were taken from a girl between 2 and 10 years old with multiple sclerosis.

This clonotype has more than one count but fewer than ten. The chain recombines TRBV12-3 or TRBV12-4 with TRBJ1-2; D is unclear. V was clipped by 7 bases and J by 5 bases, with 8 bases between them. CDR3 length equals 11 residues. The CDR3 loop is CASNLGYGYTF. CDR3 bases: TGTGCCAGCAACCTGGGATATGGCTACACCTTC.

V is TRBV2 and J is TRBJ2-5; D might be TRBD1 (6 bases). Germline CDR1 SNHLY, CDR2 FYNNEI. CDR3 length: 13 residues. Trimming took off 6 bases at V and 5 bases at J, with 13 bases between the two ends. The DNA for the CDR3 is TGTGCCAGCAGGGTCACAGGGCGGGAGACCCAGTACTTC. Translating it yields CASRVTGRETQYF.

This sequence joins TRBV10-2 and TRBJ2-1; D is unresolved. The J call is uncertain, as TRBJ2-7 better fits the DNA end. The CDR3 contains 13 residues. Germline CDR1 WSHSY, CDR2 SAAADI. The CDR3 reads CASSEGSYNEQYF. The DNA for the CDR3 is TGCGCCAGCAGTGAGGGGTCCTACAATGAGCAGTACTTC.

CDR3 nucleotides: TGTGCCAGCAGCCAAGATACAGGGACGGGTGGCTACACCTTC. Protein: CASSQDTGTGGYTF. This chain joins TRBV3-1 and TRBJ1-2; weak D call: TRBD1 (6 bases). The CDR3 loop spans 14 amino acids. Trimming took off 0 bases at V and 7 bases at J, with 12 bases between the two ends. The germline CDR1 and CDR2 sequences are LGHDT and YNNKEL (reference sequence).

The rearrangement links TRBV20-1 to TRBJ2-3; maybe TRBD2 (5 bases). CDR1 is DFQATT, CDR2 SNEGSKA, per germline (reference sequence). This CDR3 contains 12 residues. Trimming cost V 3 bases and J 2 bases, with 6 bases left between them. CDR3 loop: CSASGVTDTQYF. In nucleotides, the CDR3 is TGCAGTGCTAGCGGGGTCACAGATACGCAGTATTTT.